The rows below give T cell receptor beta chains drawn from one sample of a study of blood T cells in healthy people across ages. TCRdb called the 5' RACE reads again in MiXCR, with one record for every CDR3 protein. This table holds 500,000 to 550,000 distinct CDR3 sequences, approximately 25% found once. The sample was also linked to a second study, of T cells of mothers and their children.

The specimen sequenced was blood. The origin of the receptors is a boy under 18 in good health. Each CDR3 is given with its conserved first and last residue. D genes are given only for firm matches. Clone size is not always given. Where it is, it says once, few, many or a class for expanded clones.

d_gene	v_gene	j_gene	abundance	CDR3nt	CDR3aa
TRBD1	TRBV2	TRBJ2-2	NA	TGTGCCAGCAGACCACAGGGGGCTCAAGCTCGGGAGCTGTTTTTT	CASRPQGAQARELFF
NA	TRBV20-1	TRBJ2-2	NA	TGCAGTGCTAGCCCCTTTGGGAAAGGGGGGACCGGGGAGCTGTTTTTT	CSASPFGKGGTGELFF
NA	TRBV20-1	TRBJ2-1	NA	TGCAGTGCTAGTTACGATGAGCAGTTCTTC	CSASYDEQFF
NA	TRBV18	TRBJ2-4	NA	TGTGCCAGCTCACCTACACACAAAAACATTCAGTACTTC	CASSPTHKNIQYF
NA	TRBV20-1	TRBJ1-4	NA	TGCAGTGCTAGAGGTCCGGGGGCAACTAATGAAAAACTGTTTTTT	CSARGPGATNEKLFF
NA	TRBV2	TRBJ2-2	few	TGTGCCAGCAGGGAGGGACTCGCCGCCGGGGAGCTGTTTTTT	CASREGLAAGELFF
NA	TRBV2	TRBJ1-1	few	TGTGCCAGCAGTGAAGTTAGGCCAAACACTGAAGCTTTCTTT	CASSEVRPNTEAFF
TRBD2	TRBV30	TRBJ2-1	NA	TGTGCCTGGAGTGGGGCTAGCGGGTACTACAATGAGCAGTTCTTC	CAWSGASGYYNEQFF
TRBD2	TRBV4-3	TRBJ2-2	few	TGCGCCAGCAGCCAAGATGGGAGTAGCGGGAGGGCCCTCGGCACCGGGGAGCTGTTTTTT	CASSQDGSSGRALGTGELFF
NA	TRBV5-1	TRBJ2-3	NA	TGCGCCAGCAGCTTGGAGCCAACCCGCACAGATACGCAGTATTTT	CASSLEPTRTDTQYF
NA	TRBV5-6	TRBJ2-2	NA	TGTGCCAGCAGCTTGGCCTGGGGGGTGACCTCAGCCGGGGAGCTGTTTTTT	CASSLAWGVTSAGELFF
NA	TRBV20-1	TRBJ2-3	NA	TGCAGTGCTAGAGGCCAAGGGGGACATTCAACTATTCGAGATACGCAGTATTTT	CSARGQGGHSTIRDTQYF
NA	TRBV6-6	TRBJ1-2	few	TGTGTCAGCACCCAACCGGCGGAACTCAACTATGGCTACACCTTC	CVSTQPAELNYGYTF
NA	TRBV10-3	TRBJ2-5	few	TGTGCCATCAGTGGGCCCGAGGAGACCCAGTACTTC	CAISGPEETQYF
TRBD2	TRBV15	TRBJ2-1	few	TGTGCCACCAGGACAGGGGCAGGACTAGCGGGGTTCTCCAGCTCCTACAATGAGCAGTTCTTC	CATRTGAGLAGFSSSYNEQFF
NA	TRBV9	TRBJ2-1	NA	TGTGCCAGCAGCCCCTGGCGGAGCTCCTACAATGAGCAGTTCTTC	CASSPWRSSYNEQFF
NA	TRBV12-3/TRBV12-4	TRBJ1-4	NA	TGTGACAGCAGTGATACTTCCACTGCAACTAATGAAAAACTGTTTTTT	CDSSDTSTATNEKLFF
NA	TRBV7-2	TRBJ2-7	few	TGTGCCAGCAGCGCTACTAGATACGCCTACGAGCAGTACTTC	CASSATRYAYEQYF
TRBD1	TRBV20-1	TRBJ2-7	many	TGCAGTGCTAGAGGACAGGGTGGTATCTACGAGCAGTACTTC	CSARGQGGIYEQYF
NA	TRBV9	TRBJ2-5	few	TGTGCCAGCAGCGTCGCACCTGTCCGAGAGACCCAGTACTTC	CASSVAPVRETQYF
TRBD2	TRBV27	TRBJ2-3	NA	TGTGCCAGCAGAAAAGCGGGAGTTGGCACAGATACGCAGTATTTT	CASRKAGVGTDTQYF
TRBD1	TRBV2	TRBJ2-4	few	TGTGCCAGCAGTGAAGGGACAGGGAGGAACATTCAGTACTTC	CASSEGTGRNIQYF
NA	TRBV7-2	TRBJ1-3	NA	TGTGCCAGCAGCCTTGTCTTACAGTCTGGAAACACCATATATTTT	CASSLVLQSGNTIYF
NA	TRBV27	TRBJ1-5	NA	TGTGCCAGCAGTTCCCACAGGGTTGAAGGCAATCAGCCCCAGCATTTT	CASSSHRVEGNQPQHF
TRBD2	TRBV19	TRBJ2-7	once	TGTGCCAGCTCCCCGGACCCGAGCGGGAGTTTTGTAAAGCAGTACTTC	CASSPDPSGSFVKQYF
TRBD1	TRBV20-1	TRBJ1-2	NA	TGCAGTGCTAGAGTGGGGACAGACGGCTACACCTTC	CSARVGTDGYTF
TRBD1	TRBV7-3	TRBJ2-5	many	TGTGCCAGCAGCGGGACAGGGGGTTACGGGACCCAGTACTTC	CASSGTGGYGTQYF
TRBD2	TRBV6-5	TRBJ2-1	NA	TGTGTCAGCAGTTACGAGACTAGCGGGAGAGACAAGCAGTTCTTC	CVSSYETSGRDKQFF
NA	TRBV5-1	TRBJ1-3	NA	TGCGCCAGCAGCCAAACTACCTGGGAGGGTAGCTCTGGAAACGCCATATATTTT	CASSQTTWEGSSGNAIYF
TRBD1	TRBV28	TRBJ1-5	NA	TGTGCCAGCAGTACGGGACAGGGAGTGGGGTATGGCAATCAGCCCCAGCATTTT	CASSTGQGVGYGNQPQHF
NA	TRBV11-2	TRBJ2-1	few	TGTGCCAGCAGCTTAGTGGGTGGGGTCGCCTACAATGAGCAGTTCTTC	CASSLVGGVAYNEQFF
TRBD1	TRBV6-2/TRBV6-3	TRBJ2-7	NA	TGTGCCAGCAGTTCACACGGGACAGGGGGCGTCGAGCAGTACTTC	CASSSHGTGGVEQYF
TRBD1	TRBV5-1	TRBJ2-7	NA	TGCGCCAGCAGCTTAGGGGACAGGAGCCACGAGCAGTACTTC	CASSLGDRSHEQYF
TRBD2	TRBV6-2/TRBV6-3	TRBJ2-2	few	TGTGCCAGCAGTTACTACGGACTAGCGGGAGTAAACACCGGGGAGCTGTTTTTT	CASSYYGLAGVNTGELFF
NA	TRBV20-1	TRBJ2-7	NA	TGCAGTGCTAGAGATTTTGGCTCCTCCTACGAGCAGTACTTC	CSARDFGSSYEQYF
TRBD2	TRBV2	TRBJ2-4	many	TGTGCCAGCAGTGGAGAGGGACTAGTCGGCATTCAGTACTTC	CASSGEGLVGIQYF
TRBD1	TRBV28	TRBJ1-1	NA	TGTGCCAGCAGTTCTTCCGGGACAGGGGGCCGGGGCACTGAAGCTTTCTTT	CASSSSGTGGRGTEAFF
TRBD2	TRBV4-1	TRBJ2-7	NA	TGCGCCAGCAGCCAACGGACTAGCGGGAGAAAGGTTTACGAGCAGTACTTC	CASSQRTSGRKVYEQYF
NA	TRBV6-1	TRBJ1-5	NA	TGTGCCAGCAGGGGACGACGGTATAGCAATCAGCCCCAGCATTTT	CASRGRRYSNQPQHF
TRBD2	TRBV20-1	TRBJ2-5	NA	TGCAGTGCTAGAGATTGGACTAGCGGCGTTCAAGAGACCCAGTACTTC	CSARDWTSGVQETQYF
NA	TRBV18	TRBJ2-4	few	TGTGCCAGCTCACCTGCACAGGGAAACATTCAGTACTTC	CASSPAQGNIQYF
TRBD2	TRBV7-2	TRBJ2-1	few	TGTGCCAGCAGCTCGGGACTAGCGGGGGGGCAGTTCTTC	CASSSGLAGGQFF
TRBD2	TRBV6-2/TRBV6-3	TRBJ2-3	NA	TGTGCCAGCAGTCCCTTTGGGACTAGCGGGAGGCGAGATACGCAGTATTTT	CASSPFGTSGRRDTQYF
TRBD1	TRBV6-6	TRBJ1-5	NA	TGTGCCAGCAGTCCGACAGGGGGTAGCAATCAGCCCCAGCATTTT	CASSPTGGSNQPQHF
TRBD1	TRBV6-1	TRBJ1-5	few	TGTGCCAGCAGAGCGACAGGGAGTGATCAGCCCCAGCATTTT	CASRATGSDQPQHF
TRBD2	TRBV4-3	TRBJ2-1	many	TGCGCCAGCAGCCATAAAGCGGGGGGGGATTACAATGAGCAGTTCTTC	CASSHKAGGDYNEQFF
TRBD2	TRBV27	TRBJ2-7	few	TGTGCCAGCAGTTTATCGGGTCTAGCGGGAAACTACGAGCAGTACTTC	CASSLSGLAGNYEQYF
NA	TRBV29-1	TRBJ1-1	few	TGCAGCGCTCTCGGGGACCTGAACACTGAAGCTTTCTTT	CSALGDLNTEAFF
NA	TRBV3-1	TRBJ2-1	NA	TGTGCCAGCAGCCAAGATCCAGCGGAAATATACAATGAGCAGTTCTTC	CASSQDPAEIYNEQFF
TRBD1	TRBV5-1	TRBJ1-1	few	TGCGCCAGCAGCAGAACAGGGGGAGTCGCGGACACTGAAGCTTTCTTT	CASSRTGGVADTEAFF